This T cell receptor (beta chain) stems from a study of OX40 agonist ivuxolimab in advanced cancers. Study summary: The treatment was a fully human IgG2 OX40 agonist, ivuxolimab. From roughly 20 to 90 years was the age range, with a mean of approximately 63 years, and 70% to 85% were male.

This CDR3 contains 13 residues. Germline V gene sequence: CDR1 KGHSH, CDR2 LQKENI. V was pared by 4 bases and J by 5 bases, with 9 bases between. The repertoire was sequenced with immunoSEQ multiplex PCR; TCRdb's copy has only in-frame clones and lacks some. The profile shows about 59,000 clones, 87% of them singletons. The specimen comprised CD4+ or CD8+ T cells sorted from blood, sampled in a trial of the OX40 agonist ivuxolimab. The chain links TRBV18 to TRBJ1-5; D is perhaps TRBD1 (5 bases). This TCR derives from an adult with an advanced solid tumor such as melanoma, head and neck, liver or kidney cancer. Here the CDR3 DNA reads TGTGCCAGCTCACGAGGGGAGGATCAGCCCCAGCATTTT. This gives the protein CASSRGEDQPQHF. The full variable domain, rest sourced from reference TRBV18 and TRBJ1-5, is NAGVMQNPRHLVRRRGQEARLRCSPMKGHSHVYWYRQLPEEGLKFMVYLQKENIIDESGMPKERFSAEFPKEGPSILRIQQVVRGDSAAYFCASSRGEDQPQHFGDGTRLSIL.